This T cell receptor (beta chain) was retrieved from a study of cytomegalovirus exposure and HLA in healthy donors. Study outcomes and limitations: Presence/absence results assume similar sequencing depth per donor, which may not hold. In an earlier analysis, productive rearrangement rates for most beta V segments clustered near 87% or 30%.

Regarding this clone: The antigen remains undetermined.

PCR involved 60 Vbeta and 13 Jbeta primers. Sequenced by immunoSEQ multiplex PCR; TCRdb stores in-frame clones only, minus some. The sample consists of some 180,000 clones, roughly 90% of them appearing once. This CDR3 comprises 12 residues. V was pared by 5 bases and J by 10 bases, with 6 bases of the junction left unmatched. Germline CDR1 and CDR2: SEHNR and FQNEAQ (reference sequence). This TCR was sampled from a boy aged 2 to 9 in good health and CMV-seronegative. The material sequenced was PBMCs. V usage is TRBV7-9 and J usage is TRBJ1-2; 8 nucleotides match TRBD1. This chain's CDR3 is CASSRTGRIYTF. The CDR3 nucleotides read TGTGCCAGCAGCCGGACAGGGAGAATCTACACCTTC. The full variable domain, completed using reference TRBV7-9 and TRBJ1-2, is DTGVSQNPRHKITKRGQNVTFRCDPISEHNRLYWYRQTLGQGPEFLTYFQNEAQLEKSRLLSDRFSAERPKGSFSTLEIQRTEQGDSAMYLCASSRTGRIYTFGSGTRLTVV.